Shown below are 14 T cell receptor beta chains from a single sample sequenced in a study of T cell repertoires in cytomegalovirus infection. Each CDR3 protein is one row after TCRdb ran MiXCR on the reads. The data contain around 740,000 distinct CDR3 sequences, less than 40% of them seen just once; the ten biggest clones take up under 3%. Input material: PBMCs. All receptors derive from a human donor in good health (CMV status not recorded). Some clones in this sample may be carry-over from other donors' samples.

In its sample, this clonotype was seen a few times. The chain combines TRBV7-2 with TRBJ2-7; perhaps TRBD1 as D (5 bases). Trimming stripped 5 bases from V and 6 bases from J, with 14 bases between. This CDR3 spans 13 amino acids. Germline assignment: CDR1 SGHTA and CDR2 FQGNSA. Here the CDR3 reads CASSPGSGIEQYF. The CDR3 nucleotides are TGTGCCAGCAGCCCCGGGTCAGGGATCGAGCAGTACTTC.

The CDR3: CASTAGGGRKLDEQFF. As DNA, the CDR3 is TGTGCCAGCACCGCGGGCGGGGGGCGGAAGCTAGATGAGCAGTTCTTC. This sequence joins TRBV7-8 and TRBJ2-1, with 8 bases that match TRBD2. V gave up 7 bases and J gave up 8 bases; unmatched junction bases: 16. Germline loops: CDR1 SGHVS, CDR2 FQNEAQ. The CDR3 runs to 16 residues.

This chain uses TRBV15 with TRBJ2-5; D is perhaps TRBD1 or TRBD2 (5 bases each). The CDR3 totals 15 residues. The ends were cut back, 0 bases at V and 1 base at J, with 9 bases in the middle. The germline CDR1 and CDR2 sequences are LNHNV and YYDKDF (reference sequence). CDR3 region: CATSRESGAQETQYF. The DNA of the CDR3 is TGTGCCACCAGCAGAGAATCCGGGGCCCAAGAGACCCAGTACTTC.

The table lists this clonotype with a few counts. The chain couples TRBV18 to TRBJ2-2; a weak D match, TRBD1 (5 bases). V was clipped by 4 bases and J by 5 bases, with 8 bases between them. This CDR3 contains 13 residues. Germline V gene lookup returns CDR1 KGHSH and CDR2 LQKENI. The CDR3 sequence is CASSRTHTGELFF. Here the CDR3 DNA reads TGTGCCAGCTCACGGACACATACCGGGGAGCTGTTTTTT.

Worth noting for this clonotype: It may be a read error: a sequence one base away is much more abundant. This chain connects TRBV7-4 to TRBJ1-2; D unclear. The germline CDR1 and CDR2 sequences are SGHVT and SQSDAQ. Deletions cut 1 base from V and 9 bases from J, with 18 bases between. This CDR3 region has 15 residues. CDR3 nucleotides: TGTGCCAGCAGCTTAGAGGTCAGACTACCTAATTGCTACACCTTC. Translation: CASSLEVRLPNCYTF.

In its sample, this clonotype was seen a few times. The gene calls are TRBV2 and TRBJ1-2, with a tentative D call TRBD1 (5 bases). The V end was cut by 3 bases, the J end by 8 bases, with 16 bases between. Germline loops: CDR1 SNHLY, CDR2 FYNNEI. The CDR3 extends over 14 amino acids. The CDR3 DNA reads TGTGCCAGCAGTGAGAGGGGCGGGCACAGGGGCTACACCTTC. It specifies CASSERGGHRGYTF.

V and J are TRBV19 and TRBJ2-1; 8 nucleotides match TRBD1. With V trimmed by 7 bases and J by 7 bases, 12 bases remained unmatched. CDR3 length: 15 residues. Looked up from germline, CDR1 is LNHDA and CDR2 is SQIVND (reference sequence). For the CDR3, the DNA is TGTGCCAGTATTGGTCAGGGGGCTAAAGTAAATGAGCAGTTCTTC. This gives the protein CASIGQGAKVNEQFF. Filled out from reference TRBV19 and TRBJ2-1, the complete variable domain reads DGGITQSPKYLFRKEGQNVTLSCEQNLNHDAMYWYRQDPGQGLRLIYYSQIVNDFQKGDIAEGYSVSREKKESFPLTVTSAQKNPTAFYLCASIGQGAKVNEQFFGPGTRLTVL.

The CDR3 is CASSLPGQVTDTQYF. In DNA form, the CDR3 reads TGTGCCAGCAGCTTACCGGGACAGGTCACAGATACGCAGTATTTT. V is TRBV5-5 and J is TRBJ2-3, with 8 bases aligning to TRBD1. The V and J ends lost 2 bases and 2 bases, in that order; junction bases with no gene match: 4. The CDR3 is 15 amino acids. From germline, CDR1 is SGHKS and CDR2 YYEKEE (reference sequence). Variable domain in full (rest from reference TRBV5-5 and TRBJ2-3): DAGVTQSPTHLIKTRGQQVTLRCSPISGHKSVSWYQQVLGQGPQFIFQYYEKEERGRGNFPDRFSARQFPNYSSELNVNALLLGDSALYLCASSLPGQVTDTQYFGPGTRLTVL.

Notes on this clonotype: A read error may be the cause here, since a much bigger clone is one base away. This rearrangement joins TRBV7-6 to TRBJ2-7, with 10 bases aligning to TRBD2. V shed 6 bases, J shed 6 bases, and the junction held 17 bases outside the gene matches. The length of the CDR3 is 17 residues. CDR1 SGHVS and CDR2 FNYEAQ come from the germline V gene. CDR3 protein: CASSQRGALAGVPEQYF. In nucleotides, the CDR3 is TGTGCCAGCAGTCAACGAGGGGCTCTAGCGGGAGTACCCGAGCAGTACTTC.

This clonotype was recorded a few times. The rearrangement joins TRBV28 to TRBJ2-2, with D unclear. Germline CDR1 is MDHEN and CDR2 is SYDVKM. The CDR3 has 14 amino acids. Trimming pared 2 bases from V and 6 bases from J, leaving 10 bases between. CDR3 in amino acids: CASSLGPISGELFF. The CDR3 DNA sequence: TGTGCCAGCAGTTTAGGGCCCATTTCCGGGGAGCTGTTTTTT.

The CDR3 coding sequence is TGTGCCAGCAGCTTAACAGCCTTGGACACCGGGGAGCTGTTTTTT. This translates into CASSLTALDTGELFF. This chain joins TRBV11-2 and TRBJ2-2; D is unresolved. CDR3 size: 15 residues. V lost 2 bases and J 3 bases, leaving 10 bases between the germline ends. Germline CDR1 reads SGHAT; CDR2 reads FQNNGV.

This clonotype was detected a few times. J is TRBJ1-1 and V is TRBV12-3 or TRBV12-4; D not certain. This CDR3 has 13 amino acids. V was cut by 5 bases and J by 4 bases, with 11 bases left in between. The CDR3 region is CASSPGRRTEAFF. Here the CDR3 DNA reads TGTGCCAGCAGTCCCGGGAGACGCACTGAAGCTTTCTTT.

This clonotype was detected only a few times. V gene TRBV7-6 combines with J gene TRBJ1-4; the D is unclear. V was pared by 1 base and J by 5 bases, with 11 bases between. The CDR3 is 15 residues long. Looked up from germline, CDR1 is SGHVS and CDR2 is FNYEAQ. CDR3: CASSLVGPENEKLFF. The CDR3 nucleotides read TGTGCCAGCAGCTTAGTGGGCCCGGAAAATGAAAAACTGTTTTTT.

In its sample, this clonotype was seen a few times. The chain joins TRBV12-3 or TRBV12-4 to TRBJ1-1; 8 bases agree with TRBD1. The V and J ends lost 5 bases and 4 bases, in that order; junction bases with no gene match: 6. This CDR3 has 14 residues. The CDR3: CASSPGTGTTEAFF. The CDR3 nucleotides are TGTGCCAGCAGTCCCGGGACAGGCACCACTGAAGCTTTCTTT.